This T cell receptor beta chain derives from a study of T cell clones after liver transplantation. Study as a whole: At least one year of complete immunosuppression withdrawal without enzymes over twice normal defined tolerance.

Using immunoSEQ multiplex PCR, the repertoire was profiled, and TCRdb retains in-frame clones only, with some absent. The profile shows nearly 55,000 clones, 65% to 85% of them singletons. The CDR3 is 13 amino acids. Germline CDR1 and CDR2: SQVTM and ANQGSEA. Trimming removed 4 bases from V and 2 bases from J, with 12 bases in between. Sequencing was performed on CD4+ T cells from blood, taken before liver transplant. The chain couples TRBV29-1 to TRBJ2-7; weak D call: TRBD1 (5 bases). This clonotype was sampled from a human donor who received a liver transplant. CDR3 nucleotide sequence: TGCAGCGTTGTAAGGGGATCGGCCTACGAGCAGTACTTC. Translation gives CSVVRGSAYEQYF.